The present T cell receptor (beta chain) was sequenced within a study of shared clonotypes between healthy human individuals. Study context: Each donor contributed plates that comprised three CD4 naive, three CD4 memory, two CD8 naive and one CD8 memory.

Comments on this clone: The sample carries other DNA sequences with the same CDR3.

TCRdb's copy holds only in-frame clones and misses some; the assay was immunoSEQ multiplex PCR. This sample carries 2,500,000 or so clones, 93% of them seen once, and the ten largest clones take about 0.38%. CD4+ cells yielded CD45RA+ naive and CD45RA-negative memory subsets. Germline CDR1 SGHTA, CDR2 FQGNSA. This CDR3 is 14 amino acids long. V was trimmed by 0 bases and J by 2 bases, leaving 7 bases between them. The TCR was taken from a man aged 18 to 35 in good health. Some clones in this sample may be carry-over from other donors' samples. The sequenced material came from naive CD4+ T cells from PBMCs. The subset is: CD45RA+ positively selected. The V call is TRBV7-2, the J call TRBJ2-5; D is undetermined. The CDR3 loop reads CASSLASRQETQYF. The CDR3, as DNA: TGTGCCAGCAGCTTAGCGTCGCGGCAAGAGACCCAGTACTTC.